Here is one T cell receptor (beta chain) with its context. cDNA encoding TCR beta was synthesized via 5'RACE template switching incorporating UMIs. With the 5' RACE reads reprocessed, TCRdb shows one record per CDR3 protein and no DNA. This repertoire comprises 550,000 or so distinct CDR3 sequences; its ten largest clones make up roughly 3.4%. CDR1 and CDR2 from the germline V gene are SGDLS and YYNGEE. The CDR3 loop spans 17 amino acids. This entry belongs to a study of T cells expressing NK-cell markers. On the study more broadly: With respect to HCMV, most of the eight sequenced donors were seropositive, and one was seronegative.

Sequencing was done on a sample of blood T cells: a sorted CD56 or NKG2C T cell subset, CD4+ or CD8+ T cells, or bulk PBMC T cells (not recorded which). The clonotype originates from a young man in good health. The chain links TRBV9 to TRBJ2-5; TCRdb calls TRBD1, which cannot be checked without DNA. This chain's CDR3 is CASSVATAPASQETQYF. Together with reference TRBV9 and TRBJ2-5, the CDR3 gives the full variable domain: DSGVTQTPKHLITATGQRVTLRCSPRSGDLSVYWYQQSLDQGLQFLIQYYNGEERAKGNILERFSAQQFPDLHSELNLSSLELGDSALYFCASSVATAPASQETQYFGPGTRLLVL.